This T cell receptor (beta chain) came from a study of OX40 agonist ivuxolimab in advanced cancers. Background on the study: Patients with prior anti-PD-1, anti-PD-L1 or anti-CTLA-4 therapy were eligible; about 40% had some.

This table comes from immunoSEQ multiplex PCR, and its TCRdb copy is limited to in-frame clones, with some not included. This table has under 150,000 clones, 93% appearing once. As concerns this clone: Its specificity is unknown.

Germline CDR1 and CDR2: LGHNA and YSLEER. CDR3 length: 15 residues. The V end lost 1 base, the J end lost 5 bases, and 14 bases lay between the germline ends. Study-level findings and limits: Both CD4+ and CD8+ T cell populations in blood had undergone clonal expansion by week 6 at 0.1 to 3.0 mg/kg.

The TCR was taken from an adult with an advanced solid tumor such as melanoma, head and neck, liver or kidney cancer. The chain carries TRBV4-3 and TRBJ1-1; a weak D match, TRBD1 (5 bases). Sequenced here: CD4+ or CD8+ T cells sorted from blood, sampled in a trial of the OX40 agonist ivuxolimab. CDR3 in amino acids: CASSQGSRGWTEAFF. The DNA for the CDR3 is TGCGCCAGCAGCCAAGGGTCGAGGGGTTGGACTGAAGCTTTCTTT.